This entry describes one TCR beta chain. Antigen specificity is unknown. Produced via immunoSEQ multiplex PCR; TCRdb's table is partial and in-frame only. The profile shows under 150,000 clones, about 81% of them singletons. This sample is part of a study of radiation and T cells in renal cell carcinoma. Deletions cut 5 bases from V and 3 bases from J, with 4 bases between. This CDR3 has 11 amino acids. CDR1 is MNHNY, CDR2 SVGAGI, per germline (reference sequence). The time point denotes: blood 2 weeks post-SBRT. Treatment given: 15 Gy SBRT to primary tumor, nephrectomy 4 weeks later. Blood was sampled at baseline, 2 weeks and 4 weeks after SBRT. Study outcomes and limitations: Top tumor clonotypes rose in blood 2 weeks post-radiation, then contracted.

This clonotype was sampled from a woman aged 55-75 years with renal cell carcinoma. Material: blood, obtained from a patient whose treatment included radiotherapy and nephrectomy. The chain combines TRBV6-6 with TRBJ2-5; no definite D call. The CDR3 reads CASSPEETQYF. The CDR3 nucleotides are TGTGCCAGCAGTCCCGAAGAGACCCAGTACTTC.